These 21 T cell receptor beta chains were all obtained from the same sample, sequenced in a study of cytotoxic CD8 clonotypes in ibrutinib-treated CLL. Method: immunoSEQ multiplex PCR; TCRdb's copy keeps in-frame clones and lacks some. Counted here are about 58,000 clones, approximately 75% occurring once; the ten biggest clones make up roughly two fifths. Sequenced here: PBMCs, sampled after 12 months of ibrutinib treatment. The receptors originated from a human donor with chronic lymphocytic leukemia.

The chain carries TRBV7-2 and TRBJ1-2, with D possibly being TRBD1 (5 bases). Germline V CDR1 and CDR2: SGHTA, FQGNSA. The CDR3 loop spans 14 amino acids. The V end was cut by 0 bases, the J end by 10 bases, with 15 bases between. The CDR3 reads CASSLAQGSSSYTF. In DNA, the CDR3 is TGTGCCAGCAGCTTAGCCCAGGGTAGTTCATCCTACACCTTC.

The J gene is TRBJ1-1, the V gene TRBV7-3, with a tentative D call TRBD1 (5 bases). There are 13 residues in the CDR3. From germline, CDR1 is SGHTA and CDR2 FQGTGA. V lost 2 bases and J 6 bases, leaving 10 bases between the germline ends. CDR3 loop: CASSLYWGSEAFF. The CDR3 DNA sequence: TGTGCCAGCAGCTTATACTGGGGCTCTGAAGCTTTCTTT.

The chain's CDR3 is CASSLPGRSFYNSPLHF. The CDR3 DNA is TGTGCCAGCAGCCTCCCGGGAAGGTCCTTTTATAATTCACCCCTCCACTTT. The chain employs TRBV7-9 and TRBJ1-6; D gene unclear. V shed 5 bases and J shed 4 bases, with 18 bases lying between them. Germline V gene lookup returns CDR1 SEHNR and CDR2 FQNEAQ (reference sequence). CDR3 length equals 17 residues.

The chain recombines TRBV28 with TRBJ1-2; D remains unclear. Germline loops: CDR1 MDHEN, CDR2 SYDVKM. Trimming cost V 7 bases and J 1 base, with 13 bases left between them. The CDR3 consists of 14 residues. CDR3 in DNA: TGTGCCAGCACCTATCCGGGAGTTAACTATGGCTACACCTTC. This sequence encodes CASTYPGVNYGYTF.

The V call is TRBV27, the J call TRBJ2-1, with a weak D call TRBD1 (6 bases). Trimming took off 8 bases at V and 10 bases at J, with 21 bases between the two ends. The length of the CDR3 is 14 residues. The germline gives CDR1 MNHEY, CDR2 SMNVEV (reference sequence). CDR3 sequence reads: CASWTSGPTGEQFF. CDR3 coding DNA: TGTGCCAGCTGGACTTCGGGCCCAACAGGGGAGCAGTTCTTC.

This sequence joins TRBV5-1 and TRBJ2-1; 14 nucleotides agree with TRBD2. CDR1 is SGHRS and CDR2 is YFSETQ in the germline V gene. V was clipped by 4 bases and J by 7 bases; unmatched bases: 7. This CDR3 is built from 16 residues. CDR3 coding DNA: TGCGCCAGCAGCATGCAGACTAGCGGGAGGGTTAATGAGCAGTTCTTC. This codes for CASSMQTSGRVNEQFF.

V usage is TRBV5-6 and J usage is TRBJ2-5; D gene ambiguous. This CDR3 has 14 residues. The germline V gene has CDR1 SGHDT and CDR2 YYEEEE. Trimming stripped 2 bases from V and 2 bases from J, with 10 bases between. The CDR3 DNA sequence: TGTGCCAGCAGCTTTTCCCCGGCACAAGAGACCCAGTACTTC. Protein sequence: CASSFSPAQETQYF.

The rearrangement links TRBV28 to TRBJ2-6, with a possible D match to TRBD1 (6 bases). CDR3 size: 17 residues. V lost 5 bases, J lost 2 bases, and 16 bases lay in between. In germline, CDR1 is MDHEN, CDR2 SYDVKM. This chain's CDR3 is CASSPSQGPTGANVLTF. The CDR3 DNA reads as TGTGCCAGCAGTCCATCACAGGGTCCAACTGGGGCCAACGTCCTGACTTTC.

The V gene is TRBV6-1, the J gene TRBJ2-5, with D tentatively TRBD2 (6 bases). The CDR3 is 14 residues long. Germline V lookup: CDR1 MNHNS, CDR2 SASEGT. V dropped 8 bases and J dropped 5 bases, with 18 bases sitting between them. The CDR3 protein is CASGRTGVMETQYF. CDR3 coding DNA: TGTGCCAGCGGGAGGACTGGGGTCATGGAGACCCAGTACTTC.

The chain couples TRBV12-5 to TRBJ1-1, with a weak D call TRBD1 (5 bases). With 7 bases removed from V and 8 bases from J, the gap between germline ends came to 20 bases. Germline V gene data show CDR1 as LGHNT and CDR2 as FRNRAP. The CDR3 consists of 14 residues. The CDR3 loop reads CASVLGPPWGEAFF. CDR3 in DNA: TGTGCTAGTGTTCTCGGGCCCCCATGGGGCGAAGCTTTCTTT.

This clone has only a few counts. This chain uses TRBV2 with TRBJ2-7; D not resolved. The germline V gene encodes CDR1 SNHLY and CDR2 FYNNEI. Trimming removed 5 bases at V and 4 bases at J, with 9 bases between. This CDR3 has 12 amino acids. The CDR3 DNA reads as TGTGCCAGCAGTTCGATGGGTTACGAGCAGTACTTC. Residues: CASSSMGYEQYF.

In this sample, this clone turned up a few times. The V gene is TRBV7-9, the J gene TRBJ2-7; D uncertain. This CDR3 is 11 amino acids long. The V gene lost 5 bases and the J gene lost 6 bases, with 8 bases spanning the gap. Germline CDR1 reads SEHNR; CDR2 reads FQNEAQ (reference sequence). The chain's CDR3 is CASSNWGEQYF. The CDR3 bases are TGTGCCAGCAGCAACTGGGGCGAGCAGTACTTC.

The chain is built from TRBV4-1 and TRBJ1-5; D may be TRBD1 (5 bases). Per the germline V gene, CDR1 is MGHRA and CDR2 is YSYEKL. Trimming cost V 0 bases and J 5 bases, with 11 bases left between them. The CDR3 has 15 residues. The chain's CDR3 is CASSQEFWGDQPQHF. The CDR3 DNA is TGCGCCAGCAGCCAAGAGTTTTGGGGGGATCAGCCCCAGCATTTT.

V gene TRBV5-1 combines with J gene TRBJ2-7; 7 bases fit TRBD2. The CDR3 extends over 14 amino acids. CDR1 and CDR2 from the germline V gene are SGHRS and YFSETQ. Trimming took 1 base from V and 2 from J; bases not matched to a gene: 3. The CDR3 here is CASSLFAGAYEQYF. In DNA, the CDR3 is TGCGCCAGCAGCTTGTTTGCGGGGGCCTACGAGCAGTACTTC. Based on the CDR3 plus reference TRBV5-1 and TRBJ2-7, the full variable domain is KAGVTQTPRYLIKTRGQQVTLSCSPISGHRSVSWYQQTPGQGLQFLFEYFSETQRNKGNFPGRFSGRQFSNSRSEMNVSTLELGDSALYLCASSLFAGAYEQYFGPGTRLTVT.

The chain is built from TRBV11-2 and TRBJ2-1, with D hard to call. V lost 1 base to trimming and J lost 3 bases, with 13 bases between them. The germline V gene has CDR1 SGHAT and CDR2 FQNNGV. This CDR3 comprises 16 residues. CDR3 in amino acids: CASSLVGSMGYNEQFF. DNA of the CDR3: TGTGCCAGCAGCTTAGTAGGCTCGATGGGCTACAATGAGCAGTTCTTC.

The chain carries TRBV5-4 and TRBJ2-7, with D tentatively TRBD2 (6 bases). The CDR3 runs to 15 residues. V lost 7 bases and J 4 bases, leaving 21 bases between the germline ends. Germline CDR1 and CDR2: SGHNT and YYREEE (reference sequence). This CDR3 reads CASSPTPGDEYEQYF. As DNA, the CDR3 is TGTGCCAGCTCTCCGACCCCGGGAGACGAATACGAGCAGTACTTC.

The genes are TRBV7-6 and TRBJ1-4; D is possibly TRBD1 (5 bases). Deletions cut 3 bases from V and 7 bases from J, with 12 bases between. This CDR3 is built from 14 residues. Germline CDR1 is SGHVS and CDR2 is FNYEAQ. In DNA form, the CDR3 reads TGTGCCAGCAGCTTGGGGGTTATTCCTGAAAAACTGTTTTTT. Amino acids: CASSLGVIPEKLFF.

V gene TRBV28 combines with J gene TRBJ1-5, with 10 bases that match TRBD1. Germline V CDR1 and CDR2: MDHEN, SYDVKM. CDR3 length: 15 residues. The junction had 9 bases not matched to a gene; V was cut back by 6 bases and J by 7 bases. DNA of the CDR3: TGTGCCAGCAGACCGACAGGGGGCTTTGGACAGCCCCAGCATTTT. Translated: CASRPTGGFGQPQHF.

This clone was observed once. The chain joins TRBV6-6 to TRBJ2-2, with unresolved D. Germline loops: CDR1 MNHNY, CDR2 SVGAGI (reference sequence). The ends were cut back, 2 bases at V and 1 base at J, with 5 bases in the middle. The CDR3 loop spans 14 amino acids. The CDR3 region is CASSYRRNTGELFF. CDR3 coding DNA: TGTGCCAGCAGTTACAGGAGGAACACCGGGGAGCTGTTTTTT.

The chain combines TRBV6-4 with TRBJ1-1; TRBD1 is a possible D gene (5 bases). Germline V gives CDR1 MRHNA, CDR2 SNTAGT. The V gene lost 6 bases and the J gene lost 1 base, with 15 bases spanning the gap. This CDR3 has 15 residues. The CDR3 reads CASRRETGWNTEAFF. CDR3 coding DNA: TGTGCCAGCAGAAGGGAAACAGGTTGGAACACTGAAGCTTTCTTT.

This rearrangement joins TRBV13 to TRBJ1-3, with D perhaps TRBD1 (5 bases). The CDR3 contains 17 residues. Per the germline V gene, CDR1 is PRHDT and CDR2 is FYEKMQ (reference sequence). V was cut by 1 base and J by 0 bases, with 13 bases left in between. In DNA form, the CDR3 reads TGTGCCAGCAGCTTAGATCAGGGAAGAAGCTCTGGAAACACCATATATTTT. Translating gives CASSLDQGRSSGNTIYF.